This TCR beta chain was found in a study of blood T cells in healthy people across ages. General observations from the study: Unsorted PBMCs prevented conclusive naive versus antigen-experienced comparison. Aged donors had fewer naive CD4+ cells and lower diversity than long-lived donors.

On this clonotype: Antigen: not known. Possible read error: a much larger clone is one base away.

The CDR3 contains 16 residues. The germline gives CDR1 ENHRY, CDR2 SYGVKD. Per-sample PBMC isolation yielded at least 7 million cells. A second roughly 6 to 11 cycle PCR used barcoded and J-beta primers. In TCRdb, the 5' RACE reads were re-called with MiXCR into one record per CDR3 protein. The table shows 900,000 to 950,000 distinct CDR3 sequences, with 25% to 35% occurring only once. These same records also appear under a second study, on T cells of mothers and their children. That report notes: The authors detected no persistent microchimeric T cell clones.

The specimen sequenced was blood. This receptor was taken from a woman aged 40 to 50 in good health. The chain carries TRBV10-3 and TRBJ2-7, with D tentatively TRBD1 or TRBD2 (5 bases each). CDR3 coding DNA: TGTGCCGTCAGTGAGTCGAGGGTAAGCAGGGCCTACGAGCAGTACTTC. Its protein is CAVSESRVSRAYEQYF.